A single sample is the source of the 7 T cell receptor beta chains below, sequenced in a study of cytomegalovirus exposure and HLA in healthy donors. The PCR used 60 Vbeta and 13 Jbeta primers. TCRdb's copy holds only in-frame clones and misses some; the assay was immunoSEQ multiplex PCR. The sample has 150,000 to 200,000 clones, over 60% seen once. The sample consisted of PBMCs. The receptors here all came from a woman aged 40-49 years in good health and CMV-seronegative.

V gene TRBV15 combines with J gene TRBJ2-7, with D hard to call. Germline values: CDR1 LNHNV, CDR2 YYDKDF (reference sequence). V shed 2 bases and J shed 4 bases, with 9 bases lying between them. This CDR3 has 13 residues. The CDR3, as DNA: TGTGCCACCAGCAGACAAGCCGCGTACGAGCAGTACTTC. Its protein product is CATSRQAAYEQYF.

The V and J genes are TRBV2 and TRBJ1-4, with 8 bases fitting TRBD1. Trimming removed 7 bases from V and 5 bases from J; junction bases left unmatched: 6. Per germline, CDR1 SNHLY and CDR2 FYNNEI. The CDR3 loop spans 14 amino acids. Written as DNA, the CDR3 is TGTGCCAGCATCCCGGACAGGGCGAATGAAAAACTGTTTTTT. It encodes CASIPDRANEKLFF.

This clone appeared once. The junction differs from germline at one of its ends, possibly a read error. The V call is TRBV7-2, the J call TRBJ1-3, with D maybe TRBD1 (5 bases). This CDR3 is 15 amino acids long. Germline CDR1 and CDR2: SGHTA and FQGNSA. The CDR3 loop is CASSLWRGTGNIIYF. The CDR3 DNA is TGTGCCAGCAGCTTATGGAGAGGGACTGGAAACATCATATATTTT.

The chain uses TRBV7-9 and TRBJ2-5; possibly TRBD1 for D (6 bases). The CDR3 has 13 residues. The germline V gene has CDR1 SEHNR and CDR2 FQNEAQ (reference sequence). Trimming pared 3 bases from V and 4 bases from J, leaving 9 bases between. This CDR3 is CASSFQGLETQYF. CDR3 DNA sequence: TGTGCCAGCAGCTTTCAGGGGCTAGAGACCCAGTACTTC. The variable domain in full, with the rest retrieved from reference TRBV7-9 and TRBJ2-5, is DTGVSQNPRHKITKRGQNVTFRCDPISEHNRLYWYRQTLGQGPEFLTYFQNEAQLEKSRLLSDRFSAERPKGSFSTLEIQRTEQGDSAMYLCASSFQGLETQYFGPGTRLLVL.

The chain links TRBV7-7 to TRBJ2-5, with 7 nucleotides matching TRBD2. The CDR3 contains 16 residues. CDR1 is SSHAT, CDR2 FNYEAQ, per germline (reference sequence). V lost 4 bases and J lost 9; bases outside the gene matches: 17. In DNA form, the CDR3 reads TGTGCCAGCAGCTATGTCGCAACTAGCGCGTTGGGGGCCCAGTACTTC. Translation: CASSYVATSALGAQYF.

This clone was seen repeatedly, ten times or more. The chain recombines TRBV11-2 with TRBJ2-7; TRBD1 might be the D (6 bases). This CDR3 contains 13 residues. Per the germline V gene, CDR1 is SGHAT and CDR2 is FQNNGV. The V end was cut by 5 bases, the J end by 7 bases, with 15 bases between. The CDR3 spells CASSPDRPMEQYF. Here the CDR3 DNA reads TGTGCCAGCAGCCCCGACAGGCCCATGGAGCAGTACTTC.

The rearrangement uses TRBV2 and TRBJ1-3; the match to TRBD1 covers 8 bases. After removal of 6 bases from V and 1 base from J, the junction contained 8 bases not matched to a gene. The CDR3 is made up of 16 amino acids. The germline V gene has CDR1 SNHLY and CDR2 FYNNEI. The CDR3 bases are TGTGCCAGCAGCCGCTCCGGACAGGGATCTGGAAACACCATATATTTT. It is translated as CASSRSGQGSGNTIYF.